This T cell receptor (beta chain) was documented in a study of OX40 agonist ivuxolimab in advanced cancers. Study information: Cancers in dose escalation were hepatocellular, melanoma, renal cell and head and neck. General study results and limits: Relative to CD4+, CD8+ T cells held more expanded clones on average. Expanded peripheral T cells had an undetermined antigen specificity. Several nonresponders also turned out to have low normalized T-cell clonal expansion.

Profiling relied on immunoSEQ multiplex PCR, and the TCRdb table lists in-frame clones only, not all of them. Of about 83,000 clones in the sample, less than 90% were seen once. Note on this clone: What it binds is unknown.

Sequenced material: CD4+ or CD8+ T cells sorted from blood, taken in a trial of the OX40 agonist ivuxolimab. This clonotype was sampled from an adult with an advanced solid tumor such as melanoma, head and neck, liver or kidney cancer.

The CDR3 DNA is TGTGCCAGCAGCTTAATGGACAGGGGTGAGCAGTTCTTC. Translating gives CASSLMDRGEQFF. V usage is TRBV7-2 and J usage is TRBJ2-1; 9 positions match TRBD1. Unmatched junction bases numbered 2, after V lost 2 bases and J lost 9 bases. This CDR3 region has 13 residues. Germline V gene sequence: CDR1 SGHTA, CDR2 FQGNSA.